The 11 T cell receptor beta chains given below trace back to one sample, sequenced in a study of T-cell reconstitution after alpha-beta-depleted transplantation in children. Unique molecular identifiers were incorporated during preparation of the TCRbeta library. TCRdb re-derived calls from the PCR reads in MiXCR, one entry per CDR3 protein. The sample yields about 360,000 distinct CDR3 sequences, about an eighth seen once. The sample here was PBMCs, taken from the stem cell graft. Receptors originate from a human donor who donated a stem cell graft to a child with Fanconi anemia.

This clonotype was recorded a few times. This sequence joins TRBV5-5 and TRBJ2-1; D is uncertain. Germline CDR1 is SGHKS and CDR2 is YYEKEE (reference sequence). CDR3 length: 15 amino acids. V was cut by 1 base and J by 1 base, with 9 bases left in between. The DNA of the CDR3 is TGTGCCAGCAGCTTGATCGCGGTATCCTACAATGAGCAGTTCTTC. It translates to CASSLIAVSYNEQFF.

This rearrangement joins TRBV9 to TRBJ2-7; D is ambiguous. This CDR3 spans 13 amino acids. Germline V gene lookup returns CDR1 SGDLS and CDR2 YYNGEE. Between the trimmed V and J ends, which lost 2 bases and 6 bases, there was a span of 12 bases. The DNA of the CDR3 is TGTGCCAGCAGCGTCCCTGGGCCCTCCGAGCAGTACTTC. Amino acid sequence: CASSVPGPSEQYF.

The chain recombines TRBV7-3 with TRBJ2-5; D uncertain. Between the trimmed V and J ends, which lost 1 base and 4 bases, there was a span of 10 bases. This CDR3 region has 14 residues. CDR1 and CDR2 (germline): SGHTA, FQGTGA. In DNA form, the CDR3 reads TGTGCCAGCAGCTTAAGTAGAGCTGGAGAGACCCAGTACTTC. Residues: CASSLSRAGETQYF.

V and J are TRBV3-1 and TRBJ1-6; D is unresolved. The CDR3 extends over 15 amino acids. Between the trimmed V and J ends, which lost 2 bases and 5 bases, there was a span of 10 bases. Germline lookup yields CDR1 LGHDT and CDR2 YNNKEL (reference sequence). CDR3 amino acids: CASSQLLLNNSPLHF. In DNA, the CDR3 is TGTGCCAGCAGCCAACTCTTACTAAATAATTCACCCCTCCACTTT.

This clonotype was seen many times. The chain couples TRBV15 to TRBJ2-5; no clear D. This CDR3 contains 15 residues. V was shortened by 0 bases and J by 5 bases, with 13 bases between the two germline ends. Germline CDR1 reads LNHNV; CDR2 reads YYDKDF (reference sequence). CDR3: CATSRDPLTRETQYF. The CDR3 DNA sequence: TGTGCCACCAGCAGAGACCCCCTAACCCGGGAGACCCAGTACTTC.

This clonotype was recorded at least ten times. The chain carries TRBV29-1 and TRBJ1-1; D is unresolved. Trimming stripped 4 bases from V and 6 bases from J, with 9 bases between. The germline CDR1 and CDR2 sequences are SQVTM and ANQGSEA. This CDR3 comprises 11 residues. CDR3 sequence: CSVVGEAEAFF. CDR3 sequence (DNA): TGCAGCGTTGTCGGGGAGGCTGAAGCTTTCTTT.

The sample holds many counts of this clonotype. The genes are TRBV12-3 or TRBV12-4 and TRBJ2-1; D ambiguous. Trimming took 4 bases from V and 8 from J, leaving 12 bases between them. The CDR3 has 13 residues. CDR3 nucleotide sequence: TGTGCCAGCAGTTGGCGAATTTCACATGAGCAGTTCTTC. This sequence encodes CASSWRISHEQFF.

The rearrangement uses TRBV4-3 and TRBJ2-1, with D tentatively TRBD2 (5 bases). CDR3 length: 13 amino acids. Germline lookup yields CDR1 LGHNA and CDR2 YSLEER. V was trimmed by 1 base and J by 6 bases, leaving 7 bases between them. The DNA of the CDR3 is TGCGCCAGCAGCCAAGTCCGGGGCAATGAGCAGTTCTTC. It codes for CASSQVRGNEQFF.

This clonotype was seen repeatedly, ten times or more. The chain has TRBV5-1 and TRBJ2-3, with a tentative D call TRBD2 (5 bases). Germline V CDR1 and CDR2: SGHRS, YFSETQ. V gave up 3 bases and J gave up 8 bases, with 13 bases separating them. The CDR3 spans 13 residues. As DNA, the CDR3 is TGCGCCAGCAGCTCCGAAACTAGTGGTACGCAGTATTTT. It encodes CASSSETSGTQYF.

This rearrangement joins TRBV6-1 to TRBJ2-7, with 10 bases matching TRBD1. Per germline, CDR1 MNHNS and CDR2 SASEGT. The CDR3 sequence is 15 residues long. V shed 8 bases, J shed 5 bases, and the junction held 12 bases outside the gene matches. The CDR3 DNA reads TGTGCCAGCCAAATAGACAGGGGGCGAAAGGACGAGCAGTACTTC. This gives the protein CASQIDRGRKDEQYF.

This clonotype was seen a handful of times. This chain links TRBV5-1 with TRBJ2-3; perhaps TRBD2 as D (5 bases). The CDR3 has 16 amino acids. From germline, CDR1 is SGHRS and CDR2 YFSETQ. Trimming removed 0 bases from V and 0 bases from J, with 11 bases in between. CDR3 sequence (DNA): TGCGCCAGCAGCTTGGAACGCAGGACTAGCACAGATACGCAGTATTTT. It encodes CASSLERRTSTDTQYF.